This T cell receptor (beta chain) was sequenced in a study of T-cell memory formation after mild COVID-19. General observations from the study: Day 15 to 85 contractors were CD4/CD8 balanced; later expanders leaned CD4+. CD4+ contracting clones were mainly CM and EM; CD8+ ones, EMRA.

The CDR3 totals 11 residues. Trimming cost V 11 bases and J 5 bases, with 12 bases left between them. Germline V gives CDR1 SEHNR, CDR2 FQNEAQ (reference sequence). Notes on this clonotype: Its antigen is unidentified.

MiXCR, applied by TCRdb to the 5' RACE reads, yields one record per CDR3 protein. The table shows 350,000 to 500,000 distinct CDR3 sequences, with more than 20% occurring only once. Sequencing used PBMCs or a T cell subset sorted from them (not recorded which). The sequence was obtained from an adult woman who had mild COVID-19 (a few samples of this study predate the infection). Cell type and time point are not known. The V and J genes are TRBV7-9 and TRBJ2-5, with no clear D. CDR3 region: CAGLDPETQYF. CDR3 in DNA: TGTGCCGGCCTCGATCCGGAGACCCAGTACTTC. Drawing the rest from reference TRBV7-9 and TRBJ2-5, the complete variable domain is DTGVSQNPRHKITKRGQNVTFRCDPISEHNRLYWYRQTLGQGPEFLTYFQNEAQLEKSRLLSDRFSAERPKGSFSTLEIQRTEQGDSAMYLCAGLDPETQYFGPGTRLLVL.